The TCR beta chain described here comes from a study of vaccination and CD4 T cells after COVID-19. Across the whole study: Six male and four female convalescents took part, two of them Hispanic.

Germline V gene data show CDR1 as MNHNS and CDR2 as SASEGT. The CDR3 has 16 amino acids. The junction had 11 bases not matched to a gene; V was cut back by 4 bases and J by 4 bases. CD4+ T cells that had been cultured provided DNA sequenced with the Oncomine TCR Beta short-read assay. A single record per CDR3 protein comes from TCRdb applying MiXCR to the PCR reads. This sample has roughly 13,000 distinct CDR3 sequences, with just under 65% found just once. Study observations and caveats: Clonotypes reactive to SARS-CoV-2 had a median that went up from approximately 21 to 40, but not significantly.

This sample's treatment: approximately 10-day PBMC culture with coronavirus spike peptide pools or control peptides (ViraFEST assay). Antigen-specific T cells were expanded with peptide pools by ViraFEST, and TCRs were then sequenced. The count of this clonotype is one. The antigen is undetermined. This clonotype originated in a human donor who had recovered from COVID-19. The V gene is TRBV6-1, the J gene TRBJ1-1; 8 nucleotides line up with TRBD1. The sequencing sample was made of CD4+ T cells from blood, cultured in vitro. DNA of the CDR3: TGTGCCAGCAGTGGTGGTGGGACAGGTCGGAGCACTGAAGCTTTCTTT. Translation: CASSGGGTGRSTEAFF.